This TCR beta chain emerged from a study of regulatory T cells in long-lasting Graves disease (TCRdb year 2021). For the wider study: Patients with newly diagnosed Graves' disease had been on antithyroid drugs for under 3 months. Persistent Graves' disease patients were compared with newly diagnosed Graves' disease patients by peripheral blood TCR sequencing and RNA sequencing. The study took place in China and was registered as a clinical trial. A total of roughly 35 samples underwent TCR sequencing: about 13 from persistent and some 20 from newly diagnosed Graves' disease patients. Results the study describes overall, beyond this receptor: Because the primary lesion, thyroid tissue, could not be accessed, the study looked at peripheral blood alone. Persistent patients shared more public clonotypes among themselves (around 3,000) than newly diagnosed patients did (more than 950). TRBV28, TRBJ1-2 and TRBJ2-5 were preferentially used in persistent disease, while TRBV20-1 and TRBJ2-1 were favored in newly diagnosed disease. Sequencing and analysis were restricted to the TCR beta chain. As a limitation, the authors acknowledged that the small sample size may reduce accuracy. Lower TCR Shannon entropy and fewer highly expanded clones were observed in persistent Graves' disease patients than in newly diagnosed patients, which suggested clonal expansion.

This clonotype was found many times. Its antigen is currently not known. One base away there is no much larger clone; base qualities are not given. The sample's time point label is to be understood as: newly diagnosed GD, antithyroid drugs for less than 3 months. RNA was extracted from PBMCs in TRIzol for both TCR sequencing and RNA sequencing. Graves' disease was diagnosed according to American Thyroid Association guidelines. The patients came from an endocrinology department in Xi'an, China. Each patient gave 7 to 9.5 milliliters of peripheral blood, collected in an EDTA anticoagulant tube. Ficoll Paque Plus density gradient separation was used to isolate PBMCs, and no additional T cell sorting was done. RNA quality was checked with an Agilent 2100 Bioanalyzer and agarose gel, and concentration with a NanoDrop 2000. Inclusive of the bounding cysteine and phenylalanine, the CDR3 is 13 residues long. The DNA shown is the 39-base CDR3, in frame from base 1. CDR1 and CDR2 were assigned from the germline V gene as SGHTA and FQGNSA. Trimming removed 2 bases from V and 6 bases from J, leaving 10 bases between the germline ends.

Libraries were built with multiplex PCR. The instrument given in TCRdb is Illumina HiSeq 4000. iRepertoire HTBI primers and Arm-PCR amplification of CDR3 regions were used to construct TCR beta libraries. Before sequencing, the PCR products went through gel purification. As for the authors' bioinformatics: Across samples, 60 to 80 TRBV and roughly 13 TRBJ segments were identified and used for gene usage analysis of CDR3 amino acid clonotypes. Filtered high-quality paired reads were merged into contigs using COPE and FqMerger. Contigs were aligned with BLAST to IMGT TRBV, TRBD and TRBJ reference genes, and CDR3 was defined per IMGT. Clonotypes above 0.1% frequency were classified as highly expanded clones. Repertoire diversity was measured by Shannon entropy, and V-J evenness by the Gini coefficient. Public clonotypes were defined as clonotypes shared by more than one individual. Using fastp trimming at Q25 and MiXCR clonotype assembly, TCRdb reanalyzed the public sequencing data and kept in-frame beta chains. CDR3 protein sequences are deduplicated, and each keeps its most common genes and DNA. These V and J calls originate from TCRdb's pipeline instead of the authors' own analysis. The sample table holds 300,000 to 400,000 distinct CDR3 sequences, of which around 15% were seen once. The ten biggest clones cover 22% of the sample.

The chain couples TRBV7-2 to TRBJ1-2, and perhaps TRBD1 as D gene, on 6 matching bases. The specimen comprised peripheral blood mononuclear cells (PBMCs), sampled at new diagnosis, from a patient treated with antithyroid drugs. The TCR originated in a female donor with Graves disease. CDR3 loop: CASSLMGAHGYTF. The nucleotide sequence is given as TGTGCCAGCAGCTTAATGGGGGCCCATGGCTACACCTTC.